The 15 T cell receptor beta chains reported below all come from one sample, sequenced in a study of blood T cell repertoires in COVID-19. Only in-frame clones appear in the TCRdb table, and some are missing; sequencing was by immunoSEQ multiplex PCR. The sample carries approximately 290,000 clones, approximately 90% recorded once. The sequencing input was peripheral blood. Receptor source: a woman in her twenties or thirties with COVID-19, enrolled during active disease.

The V gene is TRBV19, the J gene TRBJ1-4, with TRBD1 matching 7 bases. Germline lookup yields CDR1 LNHDA and CDR2 SQIVND (reference sequence). V shed 4 bases, J shed 16 bases, and the junction held 18 bases outside the gene matches. The CDR3 totals 15 residues. This CDR3 is CASSTNRGRHAQPFF. The CDR3 bases are TGTGCCAGTAGTACGAACAGGGGACGCCACGCTCAACCGTTTTTT.

V gene TRBV15 combines with J gene TRBJ2-7; TRBD1 matches at 9 bases. The ends lost 1 base at V and 2 bases at J; junction bases unmatched: 3. The CDR3 runs 15 residues. Germline-derived CDR1 and CDR2 are LNHNV and YYDKDF (reference sequence). CDR3 bases: TGTGCCACCAGCAGAGCGACAGGGGGGCCCTACGAGCAGTACTTC. This gives the protein CATSRATGGPYEQYF.

The chain uses TRBV18 and TRBJ1-1; 8 bases map to TRBD1. Germline loops: CDR1 KGHSH, CDR2 LQKENI. The CDR3 contains 13 residues. Unmatched junction bases numbered 1, after V lost 1 base and J lost 6 bases. CDR3 protein: CASSPQQGAEAFF. CDR3 coding DNA: TGTGCCAGCTCACCACAACAGGGGGCTGAAGCTTTCTTT. Using reference TRBV18 and TRBJ1-1 for the parts outside the CDR3, the full variable domain is NAGVMQNPRHLVRRRGQEARLRCSPMKGHSHVYWYRQLPEEGLKFMVYLQKENIIDESGMPKERFSAEFPKEGPSILRIQQVVRGDSAAYFCASSPQQGAEAFFGQGTRLTVV.

The chain links TRBV7-2 to TRBJ2-1; 7 bases agree with TRBD1. CDR3 size: 15 residues. The junction had 3 bases not matched to a gene; V was cut back by 1 base and J by 3 bases. The germline V gene has CDR1 SGHTA and CDR2 FQGNSA. The CDR3 DNA is TGTGCCAGCAGCTTAGACGGGACAGTCTACAATGAGCAGTTCTTC. Residues: CASSLDGTVYNEQFF.

The rearrangement links TRBV9 to TRBJ1-1; D not resolved. Per germline, CDR1 SGDLS and CDR2 YYNGEE. Trimming removed 0 bases at V and 3 bases at J, with 12 bases between. The CDR3 has 15 residues. The CDR3 DNA sequence: TGTGCCAGCAGCGTAGCTACCGGTCGGGACACTGAAGCTTTCTTT. This translates into CASSVATGRDTEAFF.

The chain joins TRBV5-1 to TRBJ1-5; D is perhaps TRBD1 (5 bases). CDR3 length: 14 amino acids. In germline, CDR1 is SGHRS, CDR2 YFSETQ. V lost 0 bases and J 4 bases, leaving 8 bases between the germline ends. The CDR3 nucleotides are TGCGCCAGCAGCTTGGAAGGGGTTAATCAGCCCCAGCATTTT. Translating it yields CASSLEGVNQPQHF. Variable domain in full (rest from reference TRBV5-1 and TRBJ1-5): KAGVTQTPRYLIKTRGQQVTLSCSPISGHRSVSWYQQTPGQGLQFLFEYFSETQRNKGNFPGRFSGRQFSNSRSEMNVSTLELGDSALYLCASSLEGVNQPQHFGDGTRLSIL.

The chain combines TRBV5-1 with TRBJ2-7; 8 bases agree with TRBD1. Per germline, CDR1 SGHRS and CDR2 YFSETQ. This CDR3 comprises 12 residues. V shed 4 bases, J shed 6 bases, and the junction held 3 bases outside the gene matches. The DNA of the CDR3 is TGCGCCAGCAGCGCCACAGGGGGCGAGCAGTACTTC. Translating gives CASSATGGEQYF.

The chain recombines TRBV30 with TRBJ1-4, with 10 bases matching TRBD1. With 4 bases clipped from V and 7 bases from J, the junction kept 12 bases outside the gene matches. The CDR3 is made up of 16 amino acids. Germline V gives CDR1 GTSNPN, CDR2 SVGIG (reference sequence). CDR3 DNA: TGTGCCTGGAACCCAGGGGGGACAGGGGTTATTGAAAAACTGTTTTTT. This sequence encodes CAWNPGGTGVIEKLFF.

A single count supports this clone. The chain combines TRBV19 with TRBJ1-4; 7 bases are shared with TRBD1. Losses at the gene ends were 5 bases for V and 5 bases for J; bases not matched to a gene: 14. CDR1 and CDR2 (germline): LNHDA, SQIVND (reference sequence). The CDR3 spans 17 residues. CDR3 in DNA: TGTGCCAGTAGTCGACCGGGAAGGGGGCTGTCAAATGAAAAACTGTTTTTT. Translating gives CASSRPGRGLSNEKLFF.

The chain carries TRBV7-2 and TRBJ1-6; tentatively, D is TRBD1 (5 bases). The V end was cut by 2 bases, the J end by 7 bases, with 15 bases between. The CDR3 is 16 residues long. The germline CDR1 and CDR2 sequences are SGHTA and FQGNSA. In DNA form, the CDR3 reads TGTGCCAGCAGCTTAAATGCGGGACTCGCAAATTCACCCCTCCACTTT. Its protein product is CASSLNAGLANSPLHF.

The gene calls are TRBV14 and TRBJ2-1; the match to TRBD2 covers 8 bases. Germline V CDR1 and CDR2: SGHDN, FVKESK. This CDR3 is built from 18 residues. V dropped 6 bases and J dropped 4; count of bases not matched to a gene: 17. The CDR3 bases are TGTGCCAGCAGTCACTCTCGGGGCGGGAGGCCACGATACAATGAGCAGTTCTTC. The encoded protein is CASSHSRGGRPRYNEQFF.

This clone was observed once. The chain has TRBV5-4 and TRBJ2-1, with D maybe TRBD2 (6 bases). V was pared by 3 bases and J by 2 bases, with 18 bases between. CDR3 length: 17 amino acids. Germline V gives CDR1 SGHNT, CDR2 YYREEE (reference sequence). In DNA, the CDR3 is TGTGCCAGCAGCTCCGACACCCTAGCGATCCCCTACAATGAGCAGTTCTTC. Translation: CASSSDTLAIPYNEQFF.

The V call is TRBV5-4, the J call TRBJ1-2; no reliable D call. The CDR3 is made up of 13 amino acids. The V gene's germline CDR1 is SGHNT and CDR2 YYREEE (reference sequence). Trimming stripped 4 bases from V and 6 bases from J, with 13 bases between. The CDR3 loop is CASSRRGQDGYTF. CDR3 bases: TGTGCCAGCAGCCGACGAGGGCAGGATGGCTACACCTTC.

The CDR3: CASSLLGREAFF. DNA of the CDR3: TGTGCCAGCAGTTTATTGGGCAGAGAAGCTTTCTTT. V is TRBV27 and J is TRBJ1-1; D not resolved. The germline V and J ends were trimmed by 1 base and 8 bases, with 8 bases remaining between them. The CDR3 extends over 12 amino acids. The V gene's germline CDR1 is MNHEY and CDR2 SMNVEV (reference sequence).

The rearrangement joins TRBV12-3 or TRBV12-4 to TRBJ2-1; TRBD2 aligns across 7 bases. The CDR3 is made up of 11 amino acids. V trimming: 8 bases; J trimming: 10 bases; junction bases outside the gene matches: 5. In nucleotides, the CDR3 is TGTGCCAGCGGGAGGGACCGCGAGCAGTTCTTC. As protein: CASGRDREQFF.